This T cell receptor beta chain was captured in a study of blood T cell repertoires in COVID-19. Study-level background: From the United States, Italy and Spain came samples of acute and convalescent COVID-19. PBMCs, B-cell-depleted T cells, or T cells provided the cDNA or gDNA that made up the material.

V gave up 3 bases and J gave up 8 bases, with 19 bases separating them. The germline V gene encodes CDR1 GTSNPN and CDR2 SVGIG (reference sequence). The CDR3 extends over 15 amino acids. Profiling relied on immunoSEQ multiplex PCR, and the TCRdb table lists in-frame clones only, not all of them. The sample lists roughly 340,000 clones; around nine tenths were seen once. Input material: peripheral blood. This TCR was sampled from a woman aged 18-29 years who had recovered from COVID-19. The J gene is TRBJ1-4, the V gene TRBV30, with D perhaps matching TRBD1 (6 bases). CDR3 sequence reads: CAWSGGSGVSEKLFF. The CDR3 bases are TGTGCCTGGAGCGGGGGGTCAGGGGTCAGCGAAAAACTGTTTTTT. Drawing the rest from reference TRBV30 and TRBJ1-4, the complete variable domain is SQTIHQWPATLVQPVGSPLSLECTVEGTSNPNLYWYRQAAGRGLQLLFYSVGIGQISSEVPQNLSASRPQDRQFILSSKKLLLSDSGFYLCAWSGGSGVSEKLFFGSGTQLSVL.